This TCR beta chain emerged from a study of T cells in Graves' hyperthyroidism and ophthalmopathy. TCR beta CDR3 regions were amplified from RNA transcripts. Primed by the HTBI set, a first-round RT-PCR was run on the TCR CDR3. From the multiplex PCR reads, TCRdb called clonotypes with MiXCR, one entry per CDR3 protein. The sample carries a few hundred thousand distinct CDR3 sequences, 40% to 55% recorded once. The V gene's germline CDR1 is SNHLY and CDR2 FYNNEI. Trimming took 6 bases from V and 4 from J, leaving 26 bases between them. This CDR3 is 18 amino acids long. Sequences were obtained from peripheral blood or thyroid tissue (not recorded which). The sequence derives from an adult woman with Graves' disease, either hyperthyroidism or ophthalmopathy (not recorded which). The chain joins TRBV2 to TRBJ2-3, with D hard to call. The CDR3 nucleotides read TGTGCCAGCAGGGGCCCCCATACCGCGGACGAGGACCCAGATACGCAGTATTTT. It yields the protein CASRGPHTADEDPDTQYF.